This record covers a single T cell receptor (beta chain). The data were produced by immunoSEQ multiplex PCR, yet TCRdb's version contains in-frame clones alone and is incomplete. The sample includes 380,000 or so clones, 80% to 90% of them seen just once. These data originate in a study of Ad26.COV2.S vaccination and SARS-CoV-2 variants. As for the study in general: As a participant in COV1001, the donor was in the Ad26.COV2.S trial arm. Ad26.COV2.S, an intramuscular injection, was given once or twice 56 days apart.

Treatment meaning: approximately 18 received Ad26.COV2.S at low or high dose, single or two shots; about 5 received placebo; per-sample allocation not given. Samples analyzed were those drawn on day 63 after the first vaccine or placebo injection. The specimen was peripheral blood, collected in a trial of Ad26.COV2.S vaccine versus placebo. The receptor's source is a person aged 18-65 years who received the Ad26.COV2.S COVID-19 vaccine or a placebo.

Written as DNA, the CDR3 is TGTGCCAGCAGCTTAGCGGTTCACTTAAGCTCCCCTGGAAACACCATATATTTT. It encodes CASSLAVHLSSPGNTIYF. The V and J genes are TRBV7-2 and TRBJ1-3; D not resolved. Trimming took off 0 bases at V and 2 bases at J, with 17 bases between the two ends. CDR3 length: 18 residues. Germline CDR1 and CDR2: SGHTA and FQGNSA.